Listed below are T cell receptor beta chains from one sample, sequenced in a study of blood T cell repertoires in COVID-19. This table comes from immunoSEQ multiplex PCR, and its TCRdb copy is limited to in-frame clones, with some not included. The profile shows about 300,000 clones, roughly 83% of them singletons. What was sequenced was peripheral blood. The receptor set was obtained from a woman aged 45-65 years with acute or convalescent COVID-19. Both conserved end residues are part of each CDR3. The D gene is left open where the match is weak. The size of a clone is reported for some rows only, either as once, few or many, or as a class for expanded clones.

d_call: NA
j_call: TRBJ1-2
cdr3_length: 12
v_call: TRBV6-5
clone_size: NA
cdr3_nt: TGTGCCAGCAGGACATCTAACTATGGCTACACCTTC
cdr3_aa: CASRTSNYGYTF

d_call: NA
j_call: TRBJ1-6
cdr3_length: 14
v_call: TRBV6-1
clone_size: NA
cdr3_nt: TGTGCCAGCAGTGAAACCGGGGGGGATTCACCCCTCCACTTT
cdr3_aa: CASSETGGDSPLHF

d_call: TRBD2
j_call: TRBJ2-1
cdr3_length: 16
v_call: TRBV24-1
clone_size: NA
cdr3_nt: TGTGCCACCAGTGATAAAGGACTAGCGGCCTACAATGAGCAGTTCTTC
cdr3_aa: CATSDKGLAAYNEQFF

d_call: NA
j_call: TRBJ2-2
cdr3_length: 14
v_call: TRBV5-8
clone_size: NA
cdr3_nt: TGTGCCAGCAGCTTGGCCTCGAACACCGGGGAGCTGTTTTTT
cdr3_aa: CASSLASNTGELFF

d_call: TRBD2
j_call: TRBJ2-7
cdr3_length: 14
v_call: TRBV25-1
clone_size: few
cdr3_nt: TGTGCCAGCTCAAGGACTAGCGGGAGCTACGAGCAGTACTTC
cdr3_aa: CASSRTSGSYEQYF

d_call: TRBD1
j_call: TRBJ2-7
cdr3_length: 15
v_call: TRBV5-4
clone_size: NA
cdr3_nt: TGTGCCAGCAGCTTGTTGGGACAGGGGAGGTACGAGCAGTACTTC
cdr3_aa: CASSLLGQGRYEQYF

d_call: NA
j_call: TRBJ1-4
cdr3_length: 13
v_call: TRBV28
clone_size: NA
cdr3_nt: TGTGCCAGCAGTCTTGGCGGGGCGGAAAAACTGTTTTTT
cdr3_aa: CASSLGGAEKLFF

d_call: NA
j_call: TRBJ1-1
cdr3_length: 14
v_call: TRBV4-1
clone_size: NA
cdr3_nt: TGCGCCAGCAGCCAAGCCCCAGGGAACACTGAAGCTTTCTTT
cdr3_aa: CASSQAPGNTEAFF

d_call: TRBD1
j_call: TRBJ1-2
cdr3_length: 13
v_call: TRBV7-3
clone_size: NA
cdr3_nt: TGTGCCAGCAGCTCCGCAGGGGGCAATGGCTACACCTTC
cdr3_aa: CASSSAGGNGYTF

d_call: TRBD1
j_call: TRBJ2-7
cdr3_length: 14
v_call: TRBV9
clone_size: once
cdr3_nt: TGTGCCAGCAGCGACCGGGACAGGGACTACGAGCAGTACTTC
cdr3_aa: CASSDRDRDYEQYF

d_call: NA
j_call: TRBJ2-7
cdr3_length: 12
v_call: TRBV5-1
clone_size: NA
cdr3_nt: TGCGCCAGGCAAAAAACGGTCTACGAGCAGTACTTC
cdr3_aa: CARQKTVYEQYF

d_call: TRBD2
j_call: TRBJ2-5
cdr3_length: 15
v_call: TRBV5-6
clone_size: once
cdr3_nt: TGTGCCAGCAGCTTGGGCCTGGGACTACAAGAGACCCAGTACTTC
cdr3_aa: CASSLGLGLQETQYF

d_call: TRBD1
j_call: TRBJ1-4
cdr3_length: 13
v_call: TRBV3-1/TRBV3-2
clone_size: NA
cdr3_nt: TGTGCCAGCAGCCCCTGGACAGGTGGAAGACTGTTTTTT
cdr3_aa: CASSPWTGGRLFF

d_call: TRBD2
j_call: TRBJ2-3
cdr3_length: 15
v_call: TRBV7-2
clone_size: NA
cdr3_nt: TGTGCCAGCAGCCCTCTAGCGGGAGTAGCAGATACGCAGTATTTT
cdr3_aa: CASSPLAGVADTQYF

d_call: TRBD1
j_call: TRBJ2-7
cdr3_length: 14
v_call: TRBV9
clone_size: NA
cdr3_nt: TGTGCCAGCAGCGGCTCCGGGACAGCCTACGAGCAGTACTTC
cdr3_aa: CASSGSGTAYEQYF

d_call: TRBD1
j_call: TRBJ1-1
cdr3_length: 14
v_call: TRBV5-5
clone_size: NA
cdr3_nt: TGTGCCAGCAGCTTTTGGGACAGGGAGAGTGAAGCTTTCTTT
cdr3_aa: CASSFWDRESEAFF

d_call: NA
j_call: TRBJ1-1
cdr3_length: 13
v_call: TRBV2
clone_size: once
cdr3_nt: TGTGCCAGCATCTCAACAGGGAACACTGAAGCTTTCTTT
cdr3_aa: CASISTGNTEAFF

d_call: TRBD2
j_call: TRBJ2-1
cdr3_length: 15
v_call: TRBV19
clone_size: NA
cdr3_nt: TGTGCCAGTAGACCAAGACTAGCGGGGGACAATGAGCAGTTCTTC
cdr3_aa: CASRPRLAGDNEQFF

d_call: TRBD1
j_call: TRBJ2-7
cdr3_length: 16
v_call: TRBV7-9
clone_size: once
cdr3_nt: TGTGCCAGCAGCTTGCGTCAGGGGACAGGGCCATCCGAGCAGTACTTC
cdr3_aa: CASSLRQGTGPSEQYF

d_call: NA
j_call: TRBJ1-5
cdr3_length: 13
v_call: TRBV27
clone_size: NA
cdr3_nt: TGTGCCAGCAGTTCTACTCGGGGTCAGCCCCAGCATTTT
cdr3_aa: CASSSTRGQPQHF

d_call: NA
j_call: TRBJ1-5
cdr3_length: 14
v_call: TRBV3-1/TRBV3-2
clone_size: NA
cdr3_nt: TGTGCCAGCAGCCCAGGACAGTTCAATCAGCCCCAGCATTTT
cdr3_aa: CASSPGQFNQPQHF

d_call: NA
j_call: TRBJ1-6
cdr3_length: 15
v_call: TRBV5-1
clone_size: few
cdr3_nt: TGCGCCAGCAGCTTGGATCCCAGGGGTGGTTCACCCCTCCACTTT
cdr3_aa: CASSLDPRGGSPLHF

d_call: NA
j_call: TRBJ2-1
cdr3_length: 12
v_call: TRBV12-3/TRBV12-4
clone_size: NA
cdr3_nt: TGTGCCAGCAGTTTTACGGGGGATGAGCAGTTCTTC
cdr3_aa: CASSFTGDEQFF

d_call: TRBD2
j_call: TRBJ2-1
cdr3_length: 14
v_call: TRBV5-1
clone_size: NA
cdr3_nt: TGCGCCAGCAAGGGACTAGCGGGTAACAATGAGCAGTTCTTC
cdr3_aa: CASKGLAGNNEQFF

d_call: TRBD1
j_call: TRBJ1-5
cdr3_length: 14
v_call: TRBV6-6
clone_size: NA
cdr3_nt: TGTGCCAGCAGTTCCCGGACAGGGATCCAGCCCCAGCATTTT
cdr3_aa: CASSSRTGIQPQHF

d_call: TRBD1
j_call: TRBJ1-2
cdr3_length: 15
v_call: TRBV6-5
clone_size: NA
cdr3_nt: TGTGCCAGCAGTCGAAGACAGGGCGGTCGGTATGGCTACACCTTC
cdr3_aa: CASSRRQGGRYGYTF

d_call: TRBD2
j_call: TRBJ2-7
cdr3_length: 18
v_call: TRBV6-2/TRBV6-3
clone_size: NA
cdr3_nt: TGTGCCAGCAGTTACTCGATTGAGGGTGGCGGGAGTTTGTACGAGCAGTACTTC
cdr3_aa: CASSYSIEGGGSLYEQYF

d_call: TRBD2
j_call: TRBJ2-3
cdr3_length: 17
v_call: TRBV29-1
clone_size: once
cdr3_nt: TGCAGCGTTGGAGGGATGGCTAGCGGAGAGGGGCCAGATACGCAGTATTTT
cdr3_aa: CSVGGMASGEGPDTQYF

d_call: TRBD2
j_call: TRBJ2-5
cdr3_length: 16
v_call: TRBV11-2
clone_size: NA
cdr3_nt: TGTGCCAGCAGCCTTCGGACTAGCGGGAGCCAAGAGACCCAGTACTTC
cdr3_aa: CASSLRTSGSQETQYF

d_call: NA
j_call: TRBJ2-1
cdr3_length: 20
v_call: TRBV6-2/TRBV6-3
clone_size: NA
cdr3_nt: TGTGCCAGCAGTTACTGGCTTGGGACTGGACGAGGGGACTCCTACAATGAGCAGTTCTTC
cdr3_aa: CASSYWLGTGRGDSYNEQFF

d_call: NA
j_call: TRBJ1-5
cdr3_length: 15
v_call: TRBV19
clone_size: NA
cdr3_nt: TGTGCCAGTTCCCCGGGGTTCTATAGCAATCAGCCCCAGCATTTT
cdr3_aa: CASSPGFYSNQPQHF

d_call: NA
j_call: TRBJ1-6
cdr3_length: 14
v_call: TRBV3-1/TRBV3-2
clone_size: NA
cdr3_nt: TGTGCCAGCAGCGCGACGTTCAGGGATTCACCCCTCCACTTT
cdr3_aa: CASSATFRDSPLHF

d_call: TRBD2
j_call: TRBJ2-1
cdr3_length: 15
v_call: TRBV10-3
clone_size: NA
cdr3_nt: TGTGCCATCAGTGAGTCGACTAGCGGGAGCTATGAGCAGTTCTTC
cdr3_aa: CAISESTSGSYEQFF

d_call: NA
j_call: TRBJ2-1
cdr3_length: 15
v_call: TRBV9
clone_size: NA
cdr3_nt: TGTGCCAGCAGCTCCACGGAGGGGTCCTACAATGAGCAGTTCTTC
cdr3_aa: CASSSTEGSYNEQFF

d_call: NA
j_call: TRBJ2-7
cdr3_length: 15
v_call: TRBV10-3
clone_size: NA
cdr3_nt: TGTGCCATCAGTGAGTTGGCCAGGGCCTCCTACGAGCAGTACTTC
cdr3_aa: CAISELARASYEQYF

d_call: NA
j_call: TRBJ2-1
cdr3_length: 14
v_call: TRBV3-1/TRBV3-2
clone_size: NA
cdr3_nt: TGTGCCAGCAGAAAGGAGGGGGCCGTCAATGAGCAGTTCTTC
cdr3_aa: CASRKEGAVNEQFF

d_call: TRBD1
j_call: TRBJ1-1
cdr3_length: 18
v_call: TRBV19
clone_size: few
cdr3_nt: TGTGCCAGCAATTCTCGGACAGGGACGAGGCCTGGGGGGTCTGAAGCTTTCTTT
cdr3_aa: CASNSRTGTRPGGSEAFF

d_call: TRBD1
j_call: TRBJ1-5
cdr3_length: 17
v_call: TRBV23-1
clone_size: NA
cdr3_nt: TGCGCCAGCAGTCAGACCGACAGGGCGTGGGCTAATCAGCCCCAGCATTTT
cdr3_aa: CASSQTDRAWANQPQHF

d_call: TRBD1
j_call: TRBJ1-5
cdr3_length: 15
v_call: TRBV7-8
clone_size: NA
cdr3_nt: TGTGCCAGCAGCTTTTCCACAGGGGAAAATCAGCCCCAGCATTTT
cdr3_aa: CASSFSTGENQPQHF

d_call: NA
j_call: TRBJ1-2
cdr3_length: 13
v_call: TRBV20-1
clone_size: NA
cdr3_nt: TGCAGTGCTAGTCGTCCCAGCGCGCAGGGCTACACCTTC
cdr3_aa: CSASRPSAQGYTF

d_call: TRBD1
j_call: TRBJ1-2
cdr3_length: 13
v_call: TRBV11-2
clone_size: NA
cdr3_nt: TGTGCCAGCAGCTTAGTTCAGGGGGGCGGCTACACCTTC
cdr3_aa: CASSLVQGGGYTF

d_call: NA
j_call: TRBJ1-1
cdr3_length: 14
v_call: TRBV13
clone_size: NA
cdr3_nt: TGTGCCAGCAGCTCCTTCGACAGGCCCGCTGAAGCTTTCTTT
cdr3_aa: CASSSFDRPAEAFF

d_call: TRBD2
j_call: TRBJ2-7
cdr3_length: 14
v_call: TRBV29-1
clone_size: NA
cdr3_nt: TGCAGCGTTGTTAAGACTAGCGGGACCTACGAGCAGTACTTC
cdr3_aa: CSVVKTSGTYEQYF

d_call: NA
j_call: TRBJ1-1
cdr3_length: 13
v_call: TRBV11-3
clone_size: NA
cdr3_nt: TGTGCCAGCAGCTTGCAGGGGAACACTGAAGCTTTCTTT
cdr3_aa: CASSLQGNTEAFF

d_call: TRBD2
j_call: TRBJ2-7
cdr3_length: 15
v_call: TRBV11-2
clone_size: NA
cdr3_nt: TGTGCCAGCAGCTTACTTACTAGCGGGACCTACGAGCAGTACTTC
cdr3_aa: CASSLLTSGTYEQYF

d_call: NA
j_call: TRBJ2-1
cdr3_length: 17
v_call: TRBV11-2
clone_size: NA
cdr3_nt: TGTGCCAGCAGCCGGAAGGGGGTGGGGGAGCCATGGAATGAGCAGTTCTTC
cdr3_aa: CASSRKGVGEPWNEQFF

d_call: TRBD2
j_call: TRBJ2-5
cdr3_length: 21
v_call: TRBV10-3
clone_size: NA
cdr3_nt: TGTGCCATCAGTGAGTCCCTGTCGGGACAGGGACCTAGCGGGAGGGGAGAGACCCAGTACTTC
cdr3_aa: CAISESLSGQGPSGRGETQYF